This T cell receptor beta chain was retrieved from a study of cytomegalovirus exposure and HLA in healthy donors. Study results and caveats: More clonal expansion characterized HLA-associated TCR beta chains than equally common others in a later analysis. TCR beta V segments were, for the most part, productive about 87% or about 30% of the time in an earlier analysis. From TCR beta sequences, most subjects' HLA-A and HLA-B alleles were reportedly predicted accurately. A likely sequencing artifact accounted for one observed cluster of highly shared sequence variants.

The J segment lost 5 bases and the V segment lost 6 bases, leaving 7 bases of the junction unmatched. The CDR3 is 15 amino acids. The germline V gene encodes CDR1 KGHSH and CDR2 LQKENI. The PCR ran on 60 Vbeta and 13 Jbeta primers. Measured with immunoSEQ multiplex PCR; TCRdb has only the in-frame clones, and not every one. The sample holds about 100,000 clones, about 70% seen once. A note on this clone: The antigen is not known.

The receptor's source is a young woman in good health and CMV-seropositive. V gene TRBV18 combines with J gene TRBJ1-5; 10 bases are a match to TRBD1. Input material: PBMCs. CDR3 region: CASSPRDRGYQPQHF. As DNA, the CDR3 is TGTGCCAGCTCGCCCAGGGACAGGGGATATCAGCCCCAGCATTTT. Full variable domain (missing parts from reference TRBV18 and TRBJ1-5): NAGVMQNPRHLVRRRGQEARLRCSPMKGHSHVYWYRQLPEEGLKFMVYLQKENIIDESGMPKERFSAEFPKEGPSILRIQQVVRGDSAAYFCASSPRDRGYQPQHFGDGTRLSIL.